Reported below is one T cell receptor (beta chain). The specificity of this receptor is unknown. Base qualities are missing; no much larger clone stands one base away. Each collaborating institution followed its own protocols to collect whole blood in K2EDTA tubes. For TCRbeta analysis, collaborators shipped samples as frozen whole blood, isolated PBMCs, or DNA extracted from either of those sample types. The data were taken from a study of blood T cell repertoires in COVID-19 (dated by TCRdb to the early 2020s). In terms of the full investigation: The collaborator samples originated in the United States, Italy and Spain and spanned the acute and convalescent phases of COVID-19. The prospective study material was composed of cDNA or gDNA derived from T cells, B-cell-depleted T cells, or PBMCs. Deeply sampled blood TCRbeta repertoires from subjects exposed to, actively infected with, or recovered from COVID-19 were included in the dataset. A freely available public database, intended as a resource for researchers studying the immune response to SARS-CoV-2, is where the repertoires were released. Samples were obtained from the ongoing ImmuneRACE study (first 160 participants) and from about 1,300 subjects provided by 6 global collaborators. Nearly every sample came with metadata listing a de-identified subject ID, COVID-19 status, age in years and sex. HLA class I and class II types, where available, came from metadata supplied by the sample provider rather than from assay-based typing.

TCRbeta CDR3 regions were amplified from genomic DNA using the immunoSEQ Assay, a bias-controlled multiplex PCR. Per the source publication's procedure: Nucleated cell counts per sample were estimated from amplification of reference gene primers within the assay. To quantify the absolute abundance of each unique TCRbeta CDR3 rearrangement, sequence reads were collapsed and filtered. For each sample, productive Simpson clonality was calculated as the square root of Simpson's diversity index over productive rearrangements. Not all clones reach the TCRdb copy of this immuneACCESS table, which keeps in-frame sequences only. Checked studies attribute under half of the gap to unresolved V genes and leave the rest unexplained. That table gives V, J and clone size, and the DNA gave D and trimming. This sample comprises approximately 360,000 clones, around 87% of them detected only once. 6.5% of the sample lies in the top ten.

The CDR3 covers 15 residues, taking in both the cysteine and the phenylalanine. Only CDR3 DNA is held: 45 bases, read in frame from base 1. V and J lose 2 bases and 1 base, and a span of 9 bases separates them. The CDR1 and CDR2 encoded by the germline V gene are MGHRA and YSYEKL. Study-wide conclusions, independent of this receptor: How much clinical and demographic metadata was included differed by source and by participant, and the metadata was provided uncurated.

The rearranged segments are TRBV4-1 and TRBJ1-5; confidence is insufficient to name the D gene. This sequence originates from a man in his late teens or twenties with active or convalescent COVID-19. Sequenced: peripheral blood. The DNA sequence is TGCGCCAGCAGCCAATCCGACAAGAGCAATCAGCCCCAGCATTTT. Its product reads: CASSQSDKSNQPQHF.